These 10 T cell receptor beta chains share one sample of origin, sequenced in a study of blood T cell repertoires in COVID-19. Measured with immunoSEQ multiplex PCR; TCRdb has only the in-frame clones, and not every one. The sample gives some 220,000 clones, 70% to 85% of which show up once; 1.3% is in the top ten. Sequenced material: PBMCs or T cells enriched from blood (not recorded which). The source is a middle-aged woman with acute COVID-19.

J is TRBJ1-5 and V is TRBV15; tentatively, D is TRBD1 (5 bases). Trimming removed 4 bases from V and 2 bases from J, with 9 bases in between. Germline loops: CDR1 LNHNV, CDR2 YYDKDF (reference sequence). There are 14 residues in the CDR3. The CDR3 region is CATSKPRGNQPQHF. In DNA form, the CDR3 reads TGTGCCACCAGCAAACCCAGGGGCAATCAGCCCCAGCATTTT.

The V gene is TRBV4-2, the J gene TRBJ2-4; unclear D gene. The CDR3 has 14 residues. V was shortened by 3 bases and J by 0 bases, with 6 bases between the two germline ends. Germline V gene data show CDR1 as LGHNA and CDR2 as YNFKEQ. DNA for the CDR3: TGTGCCAGCAGCCAGGAGCTAGCCAAAAACATTCAGTACTTC. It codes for CASSQELAKNIQYF.

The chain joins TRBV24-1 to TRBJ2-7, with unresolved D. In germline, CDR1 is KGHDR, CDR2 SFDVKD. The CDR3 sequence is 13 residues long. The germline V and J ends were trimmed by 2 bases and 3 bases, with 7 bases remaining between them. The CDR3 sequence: CATSDWADYEQYF. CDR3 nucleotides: TGTGCCACCAGTGATTGGGCCGACTACGAGCAGTACTTC.

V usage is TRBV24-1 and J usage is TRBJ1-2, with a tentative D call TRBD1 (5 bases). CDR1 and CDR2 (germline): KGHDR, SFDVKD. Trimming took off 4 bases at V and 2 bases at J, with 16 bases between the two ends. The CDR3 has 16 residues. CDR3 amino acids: CATSDALPGMNYGYTF. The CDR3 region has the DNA TGTGCCACCAGTGACGCCCTGCCAGGGATGAACTATGGCTACACCTTC.

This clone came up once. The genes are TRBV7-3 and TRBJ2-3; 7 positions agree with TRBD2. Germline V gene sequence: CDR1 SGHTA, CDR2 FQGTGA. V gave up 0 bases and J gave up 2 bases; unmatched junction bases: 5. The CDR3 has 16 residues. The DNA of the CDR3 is TGTGCCAGCAGCTTAACGAGAAGCGGGAACACAGATACGCAGTATTTT. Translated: CASSLTRSGNTDTQYF.

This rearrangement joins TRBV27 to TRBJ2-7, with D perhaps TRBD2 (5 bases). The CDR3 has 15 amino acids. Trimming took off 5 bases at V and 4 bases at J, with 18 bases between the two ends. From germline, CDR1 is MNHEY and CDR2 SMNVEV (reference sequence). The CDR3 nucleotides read TGTGCCAGCAGTCCATACCCGGCGGGCACTTACGAGCAGTACTTC. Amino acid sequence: CASSPYPAGTYEQYF.

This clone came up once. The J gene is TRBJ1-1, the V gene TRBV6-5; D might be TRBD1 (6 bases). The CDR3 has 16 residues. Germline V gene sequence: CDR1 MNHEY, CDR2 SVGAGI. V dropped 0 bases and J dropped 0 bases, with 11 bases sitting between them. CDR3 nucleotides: TGTGCCAGCAGTTACTCTAGGGGGAGAGTGAACACTGAAGCTTTCTTT. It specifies CASSYSRGRVNTEAFF.

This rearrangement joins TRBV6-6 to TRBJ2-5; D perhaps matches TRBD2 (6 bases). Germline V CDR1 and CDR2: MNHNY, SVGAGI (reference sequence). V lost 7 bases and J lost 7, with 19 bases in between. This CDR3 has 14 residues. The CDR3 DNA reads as TGTGCCAGCAAGACTGTGGGGGGTTTTGGGACCCAGTACTTC. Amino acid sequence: CASKTVGGFGTQYF.

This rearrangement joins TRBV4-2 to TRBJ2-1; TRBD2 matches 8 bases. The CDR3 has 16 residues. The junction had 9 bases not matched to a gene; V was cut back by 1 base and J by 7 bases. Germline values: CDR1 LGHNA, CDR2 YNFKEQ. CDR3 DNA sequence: TGTGCCAGCAGCCAAGCCACCCGGGGGGGCCAGAATGAGCAGTTCTTC. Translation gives CASSQATRGGQNEQFF.

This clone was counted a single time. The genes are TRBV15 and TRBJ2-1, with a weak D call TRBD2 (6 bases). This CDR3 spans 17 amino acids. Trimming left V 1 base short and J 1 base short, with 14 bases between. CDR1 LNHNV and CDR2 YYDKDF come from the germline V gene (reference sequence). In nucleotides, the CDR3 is TGTGCCACCAGCAGAGCGGCTAGCGCCCTTTCCTACAATGAGCAGTTCTTC. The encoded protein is CATSRAASALSYNEQFF.